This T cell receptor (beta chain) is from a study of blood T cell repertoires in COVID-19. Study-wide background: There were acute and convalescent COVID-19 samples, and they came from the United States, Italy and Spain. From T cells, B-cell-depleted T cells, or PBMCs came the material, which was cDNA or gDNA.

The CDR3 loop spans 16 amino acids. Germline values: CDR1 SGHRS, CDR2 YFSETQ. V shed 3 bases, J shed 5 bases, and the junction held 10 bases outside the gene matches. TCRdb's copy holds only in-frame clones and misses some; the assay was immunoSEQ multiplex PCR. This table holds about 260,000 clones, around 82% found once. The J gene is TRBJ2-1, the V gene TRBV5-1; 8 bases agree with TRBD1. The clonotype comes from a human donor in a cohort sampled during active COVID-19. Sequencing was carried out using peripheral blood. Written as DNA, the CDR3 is TGCGCCAGCAGCTGGACCTCCGGGACAGGAAACAATGAGCAGTTCTTC. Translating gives CASSWTSGTGNNEQFF. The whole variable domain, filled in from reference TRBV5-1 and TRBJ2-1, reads KAGVTQTPRYLIKTRGQQVTLSCSPISGHRSVSWYQQTPGQGLQFLFEYFSETQRNKGNFPGRFSGRQFSNSRSEMNVSTLELGDSALYLCASSWTSGTGNNEQFFGPGTRLTVL.